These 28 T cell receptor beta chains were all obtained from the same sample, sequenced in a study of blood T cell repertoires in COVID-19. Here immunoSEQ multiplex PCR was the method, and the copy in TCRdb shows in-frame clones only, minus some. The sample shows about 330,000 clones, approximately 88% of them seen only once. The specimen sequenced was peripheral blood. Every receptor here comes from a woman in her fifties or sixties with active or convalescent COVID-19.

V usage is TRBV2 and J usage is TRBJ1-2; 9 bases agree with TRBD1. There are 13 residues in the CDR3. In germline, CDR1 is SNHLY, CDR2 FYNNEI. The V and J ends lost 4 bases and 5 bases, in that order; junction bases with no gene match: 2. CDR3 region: CASSAGTGYGYTF. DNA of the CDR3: TGTGCCAGCAGTGCCGGGACAGGGTATGGCTACACCTTC.

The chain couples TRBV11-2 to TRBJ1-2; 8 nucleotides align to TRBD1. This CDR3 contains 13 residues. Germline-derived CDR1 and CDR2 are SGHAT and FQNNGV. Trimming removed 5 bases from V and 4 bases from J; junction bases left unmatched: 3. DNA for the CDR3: TGTGCCAGCAGCGAACAGGGGGTCTATGGCTACACCTTC. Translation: CASSEQGVYGYTF.

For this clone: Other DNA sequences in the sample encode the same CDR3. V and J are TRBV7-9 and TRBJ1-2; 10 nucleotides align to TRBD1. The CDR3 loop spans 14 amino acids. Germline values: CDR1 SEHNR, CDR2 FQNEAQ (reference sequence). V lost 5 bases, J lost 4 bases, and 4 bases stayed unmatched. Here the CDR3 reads CASSAGQGSYGYTF. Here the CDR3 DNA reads TGTGCCAGCAGCGCGGGACAGGGGAGCTATGGCTACACCTTC.

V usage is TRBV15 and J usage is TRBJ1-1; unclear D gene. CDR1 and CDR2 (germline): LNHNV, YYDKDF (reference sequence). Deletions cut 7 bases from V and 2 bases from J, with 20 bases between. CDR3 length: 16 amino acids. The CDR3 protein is CATMGRGQFFNTEAFF. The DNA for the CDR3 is TGTGCCACCATGGGAAGAGGGCAGTTTTTTAACACTGAAGCTTTCTTT. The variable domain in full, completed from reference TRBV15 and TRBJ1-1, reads DAMVIQNPRYQVTQFGKPVTLSCSQTLNHNVMYWYQQKSSQAPKLLFHYYDKDFNNEADTPDNFQSRRPNTSFCFLDIRSPGLGDTAMYLCATMGRGQFFNTEAFFGQGTRLTVV.

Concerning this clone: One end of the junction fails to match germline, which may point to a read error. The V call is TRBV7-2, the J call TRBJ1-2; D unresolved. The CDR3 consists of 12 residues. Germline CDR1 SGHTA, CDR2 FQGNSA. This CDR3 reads CASNLDHNGYTF. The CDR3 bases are TGTGCCAGCAACTTAGATCACAACGGCTACACCTTC.

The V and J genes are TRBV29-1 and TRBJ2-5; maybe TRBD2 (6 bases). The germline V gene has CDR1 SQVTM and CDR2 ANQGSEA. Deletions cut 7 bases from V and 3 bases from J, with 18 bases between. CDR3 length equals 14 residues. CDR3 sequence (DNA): TGCAGCGCATTCCAGTCACGGACTAAAGAGACCCAGTACTTC. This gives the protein CSAFQSRTKETQYF.

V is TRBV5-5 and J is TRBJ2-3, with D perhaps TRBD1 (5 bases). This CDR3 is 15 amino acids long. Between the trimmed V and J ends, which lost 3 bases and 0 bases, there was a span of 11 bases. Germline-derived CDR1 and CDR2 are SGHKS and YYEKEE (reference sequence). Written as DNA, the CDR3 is TGTGCCAGCAGCTCCAGGGATCGGAGCACAGATACGCAGTATTTT. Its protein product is CASSSRDRSTDTQYF.

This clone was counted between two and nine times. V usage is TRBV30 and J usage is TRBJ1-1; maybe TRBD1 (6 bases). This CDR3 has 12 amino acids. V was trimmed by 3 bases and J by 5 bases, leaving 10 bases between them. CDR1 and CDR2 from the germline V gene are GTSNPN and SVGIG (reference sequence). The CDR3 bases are TGTGCCTGGAGCTATACAGGGACTGAAGCTTTCTTT. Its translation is CAWSYTGTEAFF.

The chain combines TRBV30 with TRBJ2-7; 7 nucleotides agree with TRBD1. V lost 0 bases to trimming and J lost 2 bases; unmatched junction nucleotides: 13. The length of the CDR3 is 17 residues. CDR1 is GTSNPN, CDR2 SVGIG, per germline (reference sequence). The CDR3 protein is CAWSVPGQLPSPYEQYF. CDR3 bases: TGTGCCTGGAGTGTCCCGGGACAGTTACCGAGCCCCTACGAGCAGTACTTC. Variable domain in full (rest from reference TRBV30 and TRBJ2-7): SQTIHQWPATLVQPVGSPLSLECTVEGTSNPNLYWYRQAAGRGLQLLFYSVGIGQISSEVPQNLSASRPQDRQFILSSKKLLLSDSGFYLCAWSVPGQLPSPYEQYFGPGTRLTVT.

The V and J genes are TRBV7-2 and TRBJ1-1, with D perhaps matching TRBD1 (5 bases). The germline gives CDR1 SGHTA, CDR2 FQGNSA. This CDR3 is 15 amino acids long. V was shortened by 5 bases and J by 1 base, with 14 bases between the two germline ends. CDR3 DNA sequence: TGTGCCAGCAGCCCCTCGCAGGGAGGGAACACTGAAGCTTTCTTT. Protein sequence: CASSPSQGGNTEAFF. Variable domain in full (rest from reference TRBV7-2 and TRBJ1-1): GAGVSQSPSNKVTEKGKDVELRCDPISGHTALYWYRQSLGQGLEFLIYFQGNSAPDKSGLPSDRFSAERTGGSVSTLTIQRTQQEDSAVYLCASSPSQGGNTEAFFGQGTRLTVV.

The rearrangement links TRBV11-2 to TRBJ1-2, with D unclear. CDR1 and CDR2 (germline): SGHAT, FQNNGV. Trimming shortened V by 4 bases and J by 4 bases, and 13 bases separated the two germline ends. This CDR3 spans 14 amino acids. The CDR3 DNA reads TGTGCCAGCAGCTCTCTGAGGGAGGGCTATGGCTACACCTTC. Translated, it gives CASSSLREGYGYTF. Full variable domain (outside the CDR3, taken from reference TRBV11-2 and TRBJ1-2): EAGVAQSPRYKIIEKRQSVAFWCNPISGHATLYWYQQILGQGPKLLIQFQNNGVVDDSQLPKDRFSAERLKGVDSTLKIQPAKLEDSAVYLCASSSLREGYGYTFGSGTRLTVV.

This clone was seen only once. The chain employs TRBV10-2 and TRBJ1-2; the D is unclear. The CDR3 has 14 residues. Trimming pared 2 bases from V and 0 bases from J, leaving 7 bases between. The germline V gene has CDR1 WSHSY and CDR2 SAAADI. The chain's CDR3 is CASSETDANYGYTF. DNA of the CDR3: TGCGCCAGCAGTGAGACAGATGCTAACTATGGCTACACCTTC.

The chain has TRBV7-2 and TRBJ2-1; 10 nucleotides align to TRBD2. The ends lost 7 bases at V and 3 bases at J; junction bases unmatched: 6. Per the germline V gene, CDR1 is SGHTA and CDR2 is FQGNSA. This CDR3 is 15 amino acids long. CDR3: CASNNLAGVYNEQFF. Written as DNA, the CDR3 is TGTGCCAGCAACAATCTAGCGGGAGTCTACAATGAGCAGTTCTTC.

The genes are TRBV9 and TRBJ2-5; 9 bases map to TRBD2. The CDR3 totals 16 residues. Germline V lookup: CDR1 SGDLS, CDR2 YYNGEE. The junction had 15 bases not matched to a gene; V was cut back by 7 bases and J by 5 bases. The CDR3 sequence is CASASGDSVSRETQYF. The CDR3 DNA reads TGTGCCAGCGCTAGCGGGGACTCCGTCTCTAGGGAGACCCAGTACTTC.

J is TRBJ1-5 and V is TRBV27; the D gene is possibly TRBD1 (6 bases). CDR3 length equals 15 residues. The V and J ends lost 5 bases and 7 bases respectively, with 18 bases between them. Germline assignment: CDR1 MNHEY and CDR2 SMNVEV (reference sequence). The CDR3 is CASSPRDRPTQPQHF. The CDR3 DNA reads TGTGCCAGCAGTCCCCGAGACAGGCCCACCCAGCCCCAGCATTTT.

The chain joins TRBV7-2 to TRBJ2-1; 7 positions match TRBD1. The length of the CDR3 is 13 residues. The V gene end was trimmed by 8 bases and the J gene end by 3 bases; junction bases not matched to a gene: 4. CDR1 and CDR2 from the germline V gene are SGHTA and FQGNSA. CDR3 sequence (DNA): TGTGCCAGCCGCGGACAGGTCTACAATGAGCAGTTCTTC. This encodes CASRGQVYNEQFF.

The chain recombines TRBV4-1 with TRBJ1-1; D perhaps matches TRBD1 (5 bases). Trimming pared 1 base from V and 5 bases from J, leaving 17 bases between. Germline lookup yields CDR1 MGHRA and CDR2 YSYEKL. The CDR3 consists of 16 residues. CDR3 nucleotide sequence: TGCGCCAGCAGCCAAGGGTTCACAAGGGGAGGGACTGAAGCTTTCTTT. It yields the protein CASSQGFTRGGTEAFF.

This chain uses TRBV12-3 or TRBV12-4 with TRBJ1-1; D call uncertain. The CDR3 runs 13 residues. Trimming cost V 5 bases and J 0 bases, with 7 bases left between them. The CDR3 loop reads CASSTEMNTEAFF. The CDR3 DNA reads TGTGCCAGCAGTACCGAGATGAACACTGAAGCTTTCTTT.

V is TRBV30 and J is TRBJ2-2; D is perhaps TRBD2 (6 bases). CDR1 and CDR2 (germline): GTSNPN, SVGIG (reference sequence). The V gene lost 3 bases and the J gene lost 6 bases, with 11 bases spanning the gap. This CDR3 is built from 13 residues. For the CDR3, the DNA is TGTGCCTGGAGCGCGGGGTCCCCCGGGGAGCTGTTTTTT. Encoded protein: CAWSAGSPGELFF.

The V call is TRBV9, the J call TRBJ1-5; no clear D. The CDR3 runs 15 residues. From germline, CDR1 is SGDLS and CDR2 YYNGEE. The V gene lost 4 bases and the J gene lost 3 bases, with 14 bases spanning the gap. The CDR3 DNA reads TGTGCCAGCAGCCCCGATTGGAGGATCAATCAGCCCCAGCATTTT. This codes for CASSPDWRINQPQHF.

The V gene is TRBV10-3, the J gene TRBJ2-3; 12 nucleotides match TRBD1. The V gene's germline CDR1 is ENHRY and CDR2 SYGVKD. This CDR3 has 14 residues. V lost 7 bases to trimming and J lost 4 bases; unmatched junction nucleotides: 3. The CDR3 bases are TGTGCCATCACCGGGACAGGGGGCGCAGATACGCAGTATTTT. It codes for CAITGTGGADTQYF.

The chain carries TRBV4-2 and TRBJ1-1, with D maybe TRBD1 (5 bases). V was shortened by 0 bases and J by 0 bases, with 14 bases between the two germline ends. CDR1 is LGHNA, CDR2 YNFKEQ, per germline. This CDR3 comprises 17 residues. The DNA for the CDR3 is TGTGCCAGCAGCCAAGATAGTACAGGTCCCCTGAACACTGAAGCTTTCTTT. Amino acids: CASSQDSTGPLNTEAFF.

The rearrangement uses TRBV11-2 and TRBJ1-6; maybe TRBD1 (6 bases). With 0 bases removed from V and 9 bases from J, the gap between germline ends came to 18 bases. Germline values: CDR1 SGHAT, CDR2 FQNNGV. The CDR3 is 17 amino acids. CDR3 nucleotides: TGTGCCAGCAGCTTAGATTGGAGGGGGGGAAGCGGTTCACCCCTCCACTTT. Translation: CASSLDWRGGSGSPLHF.

The CDR3 region is CASSDRRGGDEQFF. The CDR3 region has the DNA TGTGCCAGCAGTGATCGCAGGGGTGGAGATGAGCAGTTCTTC. This chain links TRBV2 with TRBJ2-1; the D gene is possibly TRBD1 (6 bases). This CDR3 comprises 14 residues. V dropped 3 bases and J dropped 8 bases, with 14 bases sitting between them. Germline CDR1 SNHLY, CDR2 FYNNEI.

The CDR3: CASSPLGREVTDTQYF. The CDR3 bases are TGCGCCAGCAGCCCCCTTGGGCGGGAGGTTACAGATACGCAGTATTTT. The V and J genes are TRBV4-1 and TRBJ2-3, with TRBD2 matching over 8 bases. Germline CDR1 reads MGHRA; CDR2 reads YSYEKL. The V segment lost 4 bases and the J segment 3 bases; nucleotides outside the gene matches: 9. The CDR3 spans 16 residues.

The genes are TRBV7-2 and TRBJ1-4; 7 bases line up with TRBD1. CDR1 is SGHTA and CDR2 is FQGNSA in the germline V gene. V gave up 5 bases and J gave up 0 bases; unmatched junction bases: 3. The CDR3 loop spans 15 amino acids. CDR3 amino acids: CASSTGQTTNEKLFF. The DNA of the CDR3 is TGTGCCAGCAGCACGGGACAGACAACTAATGAAAAACTGTTTTTT.

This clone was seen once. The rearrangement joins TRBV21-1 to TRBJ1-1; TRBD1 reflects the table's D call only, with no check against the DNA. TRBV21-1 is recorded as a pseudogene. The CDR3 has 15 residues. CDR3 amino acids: CASSKGRTGGTEAFF. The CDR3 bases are TGTGCCAGCAGCAAAGGGAGGACAGGGGGCACTGAAGCTTTCTTT.

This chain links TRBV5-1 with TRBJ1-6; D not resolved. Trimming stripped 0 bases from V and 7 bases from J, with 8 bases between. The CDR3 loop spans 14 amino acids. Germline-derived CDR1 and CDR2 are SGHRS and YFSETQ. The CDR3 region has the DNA TGCGCCAGCAGCTTGGGGCCCGTAAATTCACCCCTCCACTTT. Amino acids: CASSLGPVNSPLHF.